The 22 T cell receptor beta chains listed next were all sequenced from one sample in a study of CD8 T cells in ankylosing spondylitis. Points from the study as a whole: Ankylosing spondylitis blood appeared to be characterized by a TCR beta motif of about 8 highly homologous variants.

The antigens these receptors bind are not known. TCRdb analysed the 5' RACE reads with MiXCR anew, one entry per CDR3 protein. Here the sample spans more than 300,000 distinct CDR3 sequences, approximately 8% being singletons. Sequenced material: blood, either unsorted or a sorted T cell fraction (not recorded which). The receptors were sampled from a male donor with ankylosing spondylitis.

The chain carries TRBV6-2 or TRBV6-3 and TRBJ2-5; TRBD1 aligns across 9 bases. V was clipped by 6 bases and J by 2 bases; unmatched bases: 7. This CDR3 spans 15 amino acids. CDR1 is MNHEY and CDR2 is SVGEGT in the germline V gene. The CDR3 reads CASSPQGAPQETQYF. The CDR3 DNA sequence: TGTGCCAGCAGCCCACAGGGGGCACCGCAAGAGACCCAGTACTTC.

This clonotype came up many times. The chain has TRBV10-3 and TRBJ2-3; perhaps TRBD1 as D (5 bases). Per the germline V gene, CDR1 is ENHRY and CDR2 is SYGVKD. The CDR3 contains 15 residues. The ends were cut back, 8 bases at V and 1 base at J, with 16 bases in the middle. The CDR3: CAIGPLEGGTDTQYF. CDR3 nucleotides: TGTGCCATCGGCCCCCTCGAAGGGGGCACAGATACGCAGTATTTT.

J is TRBJ2-1 and V is TRBV20-1; the match to TRBD2 covers 8 bases. The CDR3 length is 15 residues. Germline lookup yields CDR1 DFQATT and CDR2 SNEGSKA (reference sequence). J was trimmed by 4 bases and V by 5 bases; bases with no gene match: 10. In DNA form, the CDR3 reads TGCAGTGCTGGGCCAACTAGCGGAACATACAATGAGCAGTTCTTC. Protein sequence: CSAGPTSGTYNEQFF.

This clonotype was seen at least ten times. This sequence joins TRBV5-1 and TRBJ2-2; tentative D call: TRBD2 (6 bases). The CDR3 totals 14 residues. Germline V lookup: CDR1 SGHRS, CDR2 YFSETQ. Trimming stripped 4 bases from V and 4 bases from J, with 11 bases between. The CDR3 DNA reads as TGCGCCAGCAGCCCGGTGGGGGGCACCGGGGAGCTGTTTTTT. Translating gives CASSPVGGTGELFF.

This clonotype was seen only a few times. The chain couples TRBV18 to TRBJ2-7; D not certain. V was pared by 2 bases and J by 5 bases, with 16 bases between. The CDR3 covers 15 residues. Germline V CDR1 and CDR2: KGHSH, LQKENI. CDR3 in DNA: TGTGCCAGCTCACCAATGACAAGTGGCATGGACGAGCAGTACTTC. Translation: CASSPMTSGMDEQYF.

This clonotype appeared a few times. The chain has TRBV20-1 and TRBJ2-7; TRBD2 might be the D (6 bases). Germline loops: CDR1 DFQATT, CDR2 SNEGSKA (reference sequence). The CDR3 covers 14 residues. V was cut by 2 bases and J by 2 bases, with 13 bases left in between. The DNA for the CDR3 is TGCAGTGCTAGAAAGCGGGTGGGACCCTACGAGCAGTACTTC. It translates to CSARKRVGPYEQYF.

The chain links TRBV11-1 to TRBJ1-1; D is unresolved. The germline gives CDR1 SGHAT, CDR2 FQDESV (reference sequence). The CDR3 extends over 11 amino acids. The V and J ends lost 5 bases and 12 bases respectively, with 13 bases between them. DNA for the CDR3: TGTGCCAGCAGCCCTCGCGGTGAGACTTTCTTT. It codes for CASSPRGETFF.

At least ten counts were recorded for this clonotype. The chain links TRBV3-1 to TRBJ2-1; 10 bases are shared with TRBD2. Germline assignment: CDR1 LGHDT and CDR2 YNNKEL (reference sequence). V lost 4 bases and J lost 6; bases outside the gene matches: 9. The CDR3 runs to 16 residues. The DNA for the CDR3 is TGTGCCAGCAGCCTCAACCCCGGGACTAGCGCCAATGAGCAGTTCTTC. Translating it yields CASSLNPGTSANEQFF.

This clonotype has ten or more counts. The chain is built from TRBV29-1 and TRBJ2-4; TRBD2 aligns across 11 bases. The V gene's germline CDR1 is SQVTM and CDR2 ANQGSEA. The V gene end was trimmed by 6 bases and the J gene end by 8 bases; junction bases not matched to a gene: 6. The CDR3 totals 13 residues. The CDR3 loop is CSVGGTSGDIQYF. The DNA for the CDR3 is TGCAGCGTCGGGGGGACTAGCGGAGACATTCAGTACTTC.

This clonotype was observed a few times. In DNA, the CDR3 is TGTGCCAGCAGTTTGGACAGGGTTCGGACTAATGAAAAACTGTTTTTT. Translating it yields CASSLDRVRTNEKLFF. The V and J genes are TRBV6-5 and TRBJ1-4; 8 bases fit TRBD1. V dropped 4 bases and J dropped 2; count of bases not matched to a gene: 6. The CDR3 length is 16 residues. Germline V gives CDR1 MNHEY, CDR2 SVGAGI.

V usage is TRBV11-2 and J usage is TRBJ1-2, with TRBD1 as a possible D gene (5 bases). The CDR3 loop spans 14 amino acids. The germline V and J ends were trimmed by 0 bases and 5 bases, with 10 bases remaining between them. CDR1 and CDR2 (germline): SGHAT, FQNNGV. The CDR3 DNA sequence: TGTGCCAGCAGCTTAGATAGACAGATATATGGCTACACCTTC. This translates into CASSLDRQIYGYTF. Full variable domain (rest looked up from reference TRBV11-2 and TRBJ1-2): EAGVAQSPRYKIIEKRQSVAFWCNPISGHATLYWYQQILGQGPKLLIQFQNNGVVDDSQLPKDRFSAERLKGVDSTLKIQPAKLEDSAVYLCASSLDRQIYGYTFGSGTRLTVV.

This clonotype was recorded a few times. CDR3 in amino acids: CASSLAVLAGEAYEQYF. CDR3 nucleotide sequence: TGTGCCAGCAGCTTAGCGGTGCTAGCGGGAGAAGCCTACGAGCAGTACTTC. V and J are TRBV7-9 and TRBJ2-7; 10 positions agree with TRBD2. Trimming at V came to 0 bases and at J to 2 bases, leaving 7 bases not matched to a gene. The CDR3 loop spans 17 amino acids. The germline V gene has CDR1 SEHNR and CDR2 FQNEAQ (reference sequence).

V usage is TRBV29-1 and J usage is TRBJ2-1, with D possibly matching TRBD2 (5 bases). V lost 2 bases, J lost 5 bases, and 7 bases lay in between. This CDR3 has 12 amino acids. Germline CDR1 reads SQVTM; CDR2 reads ANQGSEA. The CDR3 DNA reads TGCAGCGTTGAAAGCGGTAACAATGAGCAGTTCTTC. Its translation: CSVESGNNEQFF.

This clonotype was seen at least ten times. This chain connects TRBV7-7 to TRBJ2-2; 8 bases match TRBD1. Per the germline V gene, CDR1 is SSHAT and CDR2 is FNYEAQ (reference sequence). The CDR3 has 18 amino acids. Losses at the gene ends were 2 bases for V and 2 bases for J; bases not matched to a gene: 10. CDR3 nucleotide sequence: TGTGCCAGCAGCTTATATAGCGACAGGGGACTTAACACCGGGGAGCTGTTTTTT. It encodes CASSLYSDRGLNTGELFF.

This chain links TRBV20-1 with TRBJ1-2; a weak D match, TRBD1 (5 bases). The CDR3 contains 12 residues. V lost 7 bases and J 2 bases, leaving 11 bases between the germline ends. The germline gives CDR1 DFQATT, CDR2 SNEGSKA (reference sequence). CDR3 in DNA: TGCAGTGTAAGCAGGGAGAACTATGGCTACACCTTC. Protein: CSVSRENYGYTF.

This clonotype was seen repeatedly, ten times or more. The chain recombines TRBV2 with TRBJ2-1; 10 nucleotides agree with TRBD2. This CDR3 is built from 15 residues. With 1 base clipped from V and 7 bases from J, the junction kept 4 bases outside the gene matches. From germline, CDR1 is SNHLY and CDR2 FYNNEI. The CDR3: CASSEGLAGANEQFF. CDR3 nucleotides: TGTGCCAGCAGTGAAGGGCTAGCGGGAGCTAATGAGCAGTTCTTC.

The gene calls are TRBV25-1 and TRBJ1-6, with TRBD1 identical over 8 bases. CDR3 length equals 13 residues. Germline assignment: CDR1 MGHDK and CDR2 SYGVNS. V dropped 4 bases and J dropped 10; count of bases not matched to a gene: 3. CDR3 nucleotides: TGTGCCAGCAGTGGACAGGGGTGGTCACCCCTCCACTTT. Amino acids: CASSGQGWSPLHF.

A few counts support this clonotype. The chain couples TRBV30 to TRBJ2-3; TRBD2 might be the D (6 bases). Trimming removed 0 bases at V and 2 bases at J, with 12 bases between. This CDR3 region has 15 residues. Germline V gives CDR1 GTSNPN, CDR2 SVGIG (reference sequence). In nucleotides, the CDR3 is TGTGCCTGGAGTGTCCTTCTAGCGCCCACAGATACGCAGTATTTT. Protein product: CAWSVLLAPTDTQYF.

This clonotype was counted a few times. The gene calls are TRBV2 and TRBJ1-4; D ambiguous. CDR3 length equals 16 residues. CDR1 SNHLY and CDR2 FYNNEI come from the germline V gene. V was cut by 5 bases and J by 10 bases, with 23 bases left in between. As DNA, the CDR3 is TGTGCCAGCAGTCTTCCTAAGGACCACCGGAAGGGAAAACTGTTTTTT. It translates to CASSLPKDHRKGKLFF.

This clonotype was found many times. V is TRBV4-2 and J is TRBJ2-3; possible D gene TRBD2, 5 bases. The V gene's germline CDR1 is LGHNA and CDR2 YNFKEQ. CDR3 size: 17 residues. V lost 1 base and J lost 2, with 16 bases in between. The CDR3 nucleotides are TGTGCCAGCAGCCAAGGGTTCGTTGTGGGAGACACAGATACGCAGTATTTT. As protein: CASSQGFVVGDTDTQYF.

The gene calls are TRBV20-1 and TRBJ2-5; 11 positions agree with TRBD2. The V and J ends lost 6 bases and 4 bases, in that order; junction bases with no gene match: 4. Per the germline V gene, CDR1 is DFQATT and CDR2 is SNEGSKA (reference sequence). The CDR3 is made up of 13 amino acids. The DNA of the CDR3 is TGCAGTGCGGCCGGGACTAGCGGAGAGACCCAGTACTTC. It specifies CSAAGTSGETQYF.

This clonotype appeared a few times. V is TRBV15 and J is TRBJ1-1; D not certain. This CDR3 contains 13 residues. Germline CDR1 is LNHNV and CDR2 is YYDKDF (reference sequence). V was trimmed by 3 bases and J by 8 bases, leaving 13 bases between them. The CDR3, as DNA: TGTGCCACCAGCAGGATTCCTAGGGCCGAAGCTTTCTTT. Translation: CATSRIPRAEAFF. Complete variable domain (other parts from reference TRBV15 and TRBJ1-1): DAMVIQNPRYQVTQFGKPVTLSCSQTLNHNVMYWYQQKSSQAPKLLFHYYDKDFNNEADTPDNFQSRRPNTSFCFLDIRSPGLGDTAMYLCATSRIPRAEAFFGQGTRLTVV.